This passage covers 30 T cell receptor beta chains from one sample sequenced in a study of spatial heterogeneity in lung cancer. MiXCR, run by TCRdb on the 5' RACE reads, gives a single entry per CDR3 protein. Here the sample spans about 70,000 distinct CDR3 sequences, around 9.3% being singletons. The time point was: blood at routine non-recurrence follow-up after resection. The specimen was PBMCs, collected at follow-up. These receptors were collected from a female donor with early-stage non-small cell lung cancer.

In this sample, this clonotype turned up many times. The V gene is TRBV20-1, the J gene TRBJ1-5, with D unresolved. Trimming removed 2 bases from V and 4 bases from J, with 21 bases in between. The CDR3 length is 17 residues. Germline V gives CDR1 DFQATT, CDR2 SNEGSKA (reference sequence). The DNA for the CDR3 is TGCAGTGCTAGAACCACTCAGCTCCGAGTTGGTAATCAGCCCCAGCATTTT. Protein sequence: CSARTTQLRVGNQPQHF.

This clonotype has ten or more counts. One junction end does not reproduce the germline sequence, and a read error may be involved. The chain links TRBV5-1 to TRBJ1-1; a possible D gene is TRBD1 (6 bases). The CDR3 is 16 residues long. CDR1 and CDR2 from the germline V gene are SGHRS and YFSETQ. As DNA, the CDR3 is TGCGCCAGCGGCTTGGGGGGGCTGTCGCCGCTTACTGAAGCTTTCTTT. As protein: CASGLGGLSPLTEAFF.

As DNA, the CDR3 is TGTGCCAGCACTCTTCCCGGGACGGTGGAAGCTTTCTTT. Encoded protein: CASTLPGTVEAFF. The chain carries TRBV28 and TRBJ1-1; a possible D gene is TRBD1 (5 bases). With 7 bases removed from V and 8 bases from J, the gap between germline ends came to 17 bases. The CDR3 has 13 residues. CDR1 MDHEN and CDR2 SYDVKM come from the germline V gene.

This clonotype was seen ten or more times. This chain links TRBV7-9 with TRBJ2-3, with 11 bases lining up with TRBD1. Germline V CDR1 and CDR2: SEHNR, FQNEAQ (reference sequence). The length of the CDR3 is 14 residues. Losses at the gene ends were 7 bases for V and 4 bases for J; bases not matched to a gene: 4. CDR3 bases: TGTGCCAGCATCCGGACAGGGGGCGCAGATACGCAGTATTTT. Its translation: CASIRTGGADTQYF.

This clonotype has at least ten counts. The rearrangement uses TRBV11-1 and TRBJ2-7, with D perhaps being TRBD1 or TRBD2 (6 bases each). The CDR3 spans 14 residues. V lost 5 bases, J lost 4 bases, and 15 bases lay in between. The V gene's germline CDR1 is SGHAT and CDR2 FQDESV (reference sequence). The CDR3 DNA reads TGTGCCAGCAGCCCTCAGGGGAGCGGGTACGAGCAGTACTTC. Encoded protein: CASSPQGSGYEQYF.

This clonotype was counted at least ten times. The rearrangement uses TRBV6-6 and TRBJ2-3; 8 bases align to TRBD2. V shed 7 bases and J 0 bases; nucleotides not matched to a gene: 3. This CDR3 has 14 residues. Germline V gene lookup returns CDR1 MNHNY and CDR2 SVGAGI (reference sequence). CDR3 coding DNA: TGTGCCAGCAACGGCGGGGGGAGCACAGATACGCAGTATTTT. Protein product: CASNGGGSTDTQYF.

In this sample, this clonotype turned up many times. The V gene is TRBV5-1, the J gene TRBJ2-6; D is undetermined. The V end was cut by 4 bases, the J end by 0 bases, with 8 bases between. Looked up from germline, CDR1 is SGHRS and CDR2 is YFSETQ. There are 15 residues in the CDR3. The CDR3 DNA sequence: TGCGCCAGCAGCCAAACGAACTCTGGGGCCAACGTCCTGACTTTC. The encoded protein is CASSQTNSGANVLTF.

Ten or more counts support this clonotype. This chain links TRBV4-1 with TRBJ2-3, with a tentative D call TRBD2 (6 bases). Trimming cost V 6 bases and J 0 bases, with 10 bases left between them. The germline V gene has CDR1 MGHRA and CDR2 YSYEKL. The CDR3 contains 14 residues. As DNA, the CDR3 is TGCGCCAGCAGACGGACTATAAGCACAGATACGCAGTATTTT. It yields the protein CASRRTISTDTQYF.

The J gene is TRBJ2-4, the V gene TRBV19, with 10 bases matching TRBD1. Germline trimming cut 7 bases from V and 1 base from J; bases unmatched to any gene: 7. This CDR3 spans 16 amino acids. Germline lookup yields CDR1 LNHDA and CDR2 SQIVND (reference sequence). Here the CDR3 DNA reads TGTGCCAGTAACCCGGACAGGGGGTCGGCCAAAAACATTCAGTACTTC. As protein: CASNPDRGSAKNIQYF.

This clonotype was observed many times. J is TRBJ1-2 and V is TRBV5-1, with D unclear. CDR1 and CDR2 (germline): SGHRS, YFSETQ. Trimming pared 0 bases from V and 4 bases from J, leaving 16 bases between. The CDR3 has 16 amino acids. CDR3 region: CASSLVRQAGLYGYTF. The CDR3 nucleotides read TGCGCCAGCAGCTTGGTTCGGCAGGCTGGCCTCTATGGCTACACCTTC.

This clonotype occurred many times. The rearrangement uses TRBV7-2 and TRBJ2-1, with D uncertain. The V and J ends lost 2 bases and 1 base respectively, with 6 bases between them. CDR3 length equals 14 residues. Germline CDR1 and CDR2: SGHTA and FQGNSA. CDR3 in amino acids: CASSLRPSYNEQFF. CDR3 sequence (DNA): TGTGCCAGCAGCTTAAGACCTTCCTACAATGAGCAGTTCTTC. Drawing the rest from reference TRBV7-2 and TRBJ2-1, the complete variable domain is GAGVSQSPSNKVTEKGKDVELRCDPISGHTALYWYRQSLGQGLEFLIYFQGNSAPDKSGLPSDRFSAERTGGSVSTLTIQRTQQEDSAVYLCASSLRPSYNEQFFGPGTRLTVL.

This clonotype was detected many times. V gene TRBV11-2 combines with J gene TRBJ2-5; TRBD1 matches at 9 bases. The CDR3 contains 16 residues. Germline V gene data show CDR1 as SGHAT and CDR2 as FQNNGV. V shed 3 bases and J 1 base; nucleotides not matched to a gene: 6. The DNA of the CDR3 is TGTGCCAGCAGCTTTACAGGGGGCGCCGGCCAAGAGACCCAGTACTTC. It codes for CASSFTGGAGQETQYF.

This clonotype was counted ten times or more. J is TRBJ2-2 and V is TRBV11-3; 8 nucleotides agree with TRBD1. The J segment lost 4 bases and the V segment lost 4 bases, leaving 5 bases of the junction unmatched. The V gene's germline CDR1 is SGHNT and CDR2 YENEEA. There are 15 residues in the CDR3. CDR3 sequence reads: CASSSDRGSTGELFF. CDR3 coding DNA: TGTGCCAGCAGCTCTGACAGGGGATCCACCGGGGAGCTGTTTTTT.

This clonotype was seen more than once but under ten times. The rearrangement joins TRBV25-1 to TRBJ1-2; 8 positions match TRBD1. Germline V gene data show CDR1 as MGHDK and CDR2 as SYGVNS. Trimming took 1 base from V and 7 from J; bases not matched to a gene: 14. CDR3 length: 17 amino acids. Here the CDR3 DNA reads TGTGCCAGCAGTGAATCAGGGACAGGCCAGTTATACGGTGGCTACACCTTC. Protein: CASSESGTGQLYGGYTF.

This clonotype was seen repeatedly, ten times or more. V gene TRBV12-3 or TRBV12-4 combines with J gene TRBJ2-5, with 9 bases lining up with TRBD2. This CDR3 comprises 14 residues. V gave up 4 bases and J gave up 3 bases; unmatched junction bases: 3. The CDR3 DNA follows: TGTGCCAGCAGTTGGACTAGCGATGAAGAGACCCAGTACTTC. It specifies CASSWTSDEETQYF.

This chain links TRBV6-6 with TRBJ1-2, with a possible D match to TRBD1 (6 bases). This CDR3 region has 16 residues. Per the germline V gene, CDR1 is MNHNY and CDR2 is SVGAGI (reference sequence). The V end lost 6 bases, the J end lost 8 bases, and 25 bases lay between the germline ends. CDR3 residues: CASSPGGVEGLRGYTF. The DNA of the CDR3 is TGTGCCAGCAGCCCCGGGGGCGTAGAGGGGTTGAGGGGCTACACCTTC.

The genes are TRBV28 and TRBJ2-1, with D unresolved. V was shortened by 4 bases and J by 4 bases, with 14 bases between the two germline ends. CDR1 is MDHEN and CDR2 is SYDVKM in the germline V gene. This CDR3 comprises 15 residues. In nucleotides, the CDR3 is TGTGCCAGCAGTTCCCCGGCAGGCCGTTACAATGAGCAGTTCTTC. This translates into CASSSPAGRYNEQFF.

This clonotype was seen ten or more times. The chain carries TRBV10-3 and TRBJ2-1; no definite D call. Trimming stripped 4 bases from V and 7 bases from J, with 5 bases between. The length of the CDR3 is 11 residues. Germline assignment: CDR1 ENHRY and CDR2 SYGVKD. CDR3 DNA sequence: TGTGCCATCAGTGTAGGGAATGAGCAGTTCTTC. As protein: CAISVGNEQFF.

The table lists this clonotype with many counts. This chain joins TRBV20-1 and TRBJ1-3; D is unresolved. This CDR3 comprises 14 residues. Trimming took off 0 bases at V and 2 bases at J, with 8 bases between the two ends. Germline V CDR1 and CDR2: DFQATT, SNEGSKA (reference sequence). The CDR3 reads CSARDRSTGNTIYF. In DNA form, the CDR3 reads TGCAGTGCTAGAGATCGGTCGACTGGAAACACCATATATTTT.

This clonotype has ten or more counts. The genes are TRBV29-1 and TRBJ1-1, with a weak D call TRBD1 (5 bases). The CDR3 contains 12 residues. Germline CDR1 and CDR2: SQVTM and ANQGSEA. Trimming cost V 3 bases and J 4 bases, with 9 bases left between them. The DNA of the CDR3 is TGCAGCGTTGAGAAGGGGTTCACTGAAGCTTTCTTT. Protein sequence: CSVEKGFTEAFF. Variable domain in full (rest from reference TRBV29-1 and TRBJ1-1): SAVISQKPSRDICQRGTSLTIQCQVDSQVTMMFWYRQQPGQSLTLIATANQGSEATYESGFVIDKFPISRPNLTFSTLTVSNMSPEDSSIYLCSVEKGFTEAFFGQGTRLTVV.

The V and J genes are TRBV7-2 and TRBJ1-1, with a weak D call TRBD1 (5 bases). Trimming took off 0 bases at V and 0 bases at J, with 8 bases between the two ends. CDR1 SGHTA and CDR2 FQGNSA come from the germline V gene. The CDR3 is made up of 15 amino acids. The CDR3 DNA is TGTGCCAGCAGCTTAGCCGGGGGTCTGAACACTGAAGCTTTCTTT. It translates to CASSLAGGLNTEAFF.

In its sample, this clonotype was seen many times. The chain recombines TRBV20-1 with TRBJ2-7, with a possible D match to TRBD1 (5 bases). In germline, CDR1 is DFQATT, CDR2 SNEGSKA (reference sequence). The CDR3 is 11 amino acids. The CDR3 loop reads CSFDSSYEQYF. CDR3 coding DNA: TGCAGCTTTGACAGCTCCTACGAGCAGTACTTC.

This clonotype was recorded many times. V and J are TRBV9 and TRBJ2-3; 13 positions match TRBD2. Losses at the gene ends were 3 bases for V and 2 bases for J; bases not matched to a gene: 15. This CDR3 contains 20 residues. The germline V gene encodes CDR1 SGDLS and CDR2 YYNGEE. CDR3 residues: CASSASPLAGGPLTTDTQYF. The CDR3 nucleotides read TGTGCCAGCAGCGCCAGTCCACTAGCGGGAGGGCCATTGACCACAGATACGCAGTATTTT. Complete variable domain (other parts from reference TRBV9 and TRBJ2-3): DSGVTQTPKHLITATGQRVTLRCSPRSGDLSVYWYQQSLDQGLQFLIQYYNGEERAKGNILERFSAQQFPDLHSELNLSSLELGDSALYFCASSASPLAGGPLTTDTQYFGPGTRLTVL.

This clonotype came up many times. The chain uses TRBV20-1 and TRBJ2-6; 8 bases align to TRBD2. This CDR3 has 14 amino acids. Trimming cost V 6 bases and J 3 bases; bases outside gene matches: 4. The V gene's germline CDR1 is DFQATT and CDR2 SNEGSKA (reference sequence). The CDR3 region has the DNA TGCAGTGCCAGTGCGGGAGGTGGGGCCAACGTCCTGACTTTC. The encoded protein is CSASAGGGANVLTF.

This clonotype was recorded at least ten times. CDR3 coding DNA: TGTGCCAGCAGTTTCCCCCCGAACAGGGCCTACGAGCAGTACTTC. The encoded protein is CASSFPPNRAYEQYF. This rearrangement joins TRBV27 to TRBJ2-7; D possibly corresponds to TRBD1 (6 bases). The CDR3 is made up of 15 amino acids. Per the germline V gene, CDR1 is MNHEY and CDR2 is SMNVEV (reference sequence). Trimming left V 3 bases short and J 2 bases short, with 14 bases between.

A note on this clonotype: Relative to the germline gene, one junction end is altered; a read error may explain this. This sequence joins TRBV5-1 and TRBJ1-1; D not certain. There are 15 residues in the CDR3. Germline V gives CDR1 SGHRS, CDR2 YFSETQ. The CDR3 loop reads CASSLGILANTEAFF. The CDR3 DNA sequence: TGTGCCAGCAGCTTGGGAATCTTGGCGAACACTGAAGCTTTCTTT. Variable domain in full (rest from reference TRBV5-1 and TRBJ1-1): KAGVTQTPRYLIKTRGQQVTLSCSPISGHRSVSWYQQTPGQGLQFLFEYFSETQRNKGNFPGRFSGRQFSNSRSEMNVSTLELGDSALYLCASSLGILANTEAFFGQGTRLTVV.

The sample holds many counts of this clonotype. The V and J genes are TRBV11-2 and TRBJ2-1, with D unresolved. Trimming removed 5 bases at V and 4 bases at J, with 9 bases between. The germline V gene encodes CDR1 SGHAT and CDR2 FQNNGV. The CDR3 extends over 13 amino acids. This CDR3 is CASSRNRYNEQFF. For the CDR3, the DNA is TGTGCCAGCAGCCGGAACCGATACAATGAGCAGTTCTTC.

The sample holds many counts of this clonotype. V gene TRBV15 combines with J gene TRBJ2-3; D call uncertain. Germline-derived CDR1 and CDR2 are LNHNV and YYDKDF (reference sequence). The germline V and J ends were trimmed by 0 bases and 0 bases, with 7 bases remaining between them. CDR3 length: 15 residues. The chain's CDR3 is CATSREELSTDTQYF. CDR3 bases: TGTGCCACCAGCAGAGAGGAGTTGAGCACAGATACGCAGTATTTT.

This clonotype was seen repeatedly, ten times or more. The chain couples TRBV10-2 to TRBJ1-2; 7 bases map to TRBD1. V shed 8 bases, J shed 4 bases, and the junction held 19 bases outside the gene matches. Germline values: CDR1 WSHSY, CDR2 SAAADI. The CDR3 runs 17 residues. In DNA form, the CDR3 reads TGCGCCAGCGTGTCTCTTAAGGGGGACAGACTTTTCTATGGCTACACCTTC. This gives the protein CASVSLKGDRLFYGYTF.

There are many counts of this clonotype. In DNA form, the CDR3 reads TGCAGCGTTGAGAGCGGGGCCAACGTCCTGACTTTC. This codes for CSVESGANVLTF. V usage is TRBV29-1 and J usage is TRBJ2-6, with D unclear. The CDR3 is 12 residues long. Germline CDR1 reads SQVTM; CDR2 reads ANQGSEA. Deletions cut 3 bases from V and 4 bases from J, with 4 bases between.